This T cell receptor beta chain was sequenced during a study of blood T cell repertoires in COVID-19. About the study: PBMCs, B-cell-depleted T cells, or T cells provided the cDNA or gDNA that made up the material.

Looked up from germline, CDR1 is SGHRS and CDR2 is YFSETQ. V shed 2 bases and J shed 7 bases, with 21 bases lying between them. The CDR3 totals 16 residues. How the authors handled the data: Amplification with reference gene primers provided the estimates of nucleated cell counts. TCRdb's copy holds only in-frame clones and misses some; the assay was immunoSEQ multiplex PCR. V and J calls and clone size are given by that table; D and trimming were obtained from the DNA. This repertoire shows under 250,000 clones, 89% found once; its top ten account for about 4.8%. Sequenced sample: peripheral blood. V gene TRBV5-1 combines with J gene TRBJ1-1; maybe TRBD1 (5 bases). The receptor was isolated from a woman aged 40-49 years with acute or convalescent COVID-19. The CDR3 sequence: CASSFNARQGEFEAFF. The CDR3, as DNA: TGCGCCAGCAGCTTTAACGCACGGCAGGGCGAATTTGAAGCTTTCTTT.